The clone carrying this T cell receptor (beta chain) turned up a few times. Other nucleotide sequences in the sample specify the same CDR3. In the original analysis: Amplifying reference gene primers gave estimates of nucleated cell counts. Produced via immunoSEQ multiplex PCR; TCRdb's table is partial and in-frame only. V and J calls and clone size are as listed in that table; D and trimming were resolved from the DNA. The table records around 140,000 clones, about nine tenths of them present only once. This sample stems from a study of blood T cell repertoires in COVID-19. Study details: Donors in the United States, Italy and Spain gave samples during acute or convalescent COVID-19. T cells, B-cell-depleted T cells, or PBMCs supplied cDNA or gDNA.

CDR3 length equals 14 residues. CDR1 and CDR2 (germline): SGHRS, YFSETQ. J lost 3 bases, V lost 0 bases, and 2 bases had no gene match. V and J are TRBV5-1 and TRBJ2-7; 8 bases map to TRBD1. Sequenced sample: peripheral blood. The TCR sequence derives from a human donor in a cohort sampled during active COVID-19. CDR3 region: CASSLAGGNYEQYF. The CDR3 nucleotides read TGCGCCAGCAGCTTGGCAGGGGGCAACTACGAGCAGTACTTC.